This T cell receptor (beta chain) originates from a study of OX40 agonist ivuxolimab in advanced cancers. Looking at the study overall: Cohort: about 82% men, mean age approximately 64, aged roughly 23 to 79.

This CDR3 has 17 residues. V trimming: 1 base; J trimming: 0 bases; junction bases outside the gene matches: 7. Germline values: CDR1 SGHNT, CDR2 YYREEE (reference sequence). Blood sampling took place at baseline, cycle 4 day 1, and cycle 7 day 1. Profiled with immunoSEQ multiplex PCR; TCRdb holds only in-frame clones, not every one. The data hold some 60,000 clones, with 91% observed a single time. The TCR sequence derives from an adult with an advanced solid tumor such as melanoma, head and neck, liver or kidney cancer. Material: CD4+ or CD8+ T cells sorted from blood, obtained in a trial of the OX40 agonist ivuxolimab. The V call is TRBV5-4, the J call TRBJ2-3; 8 bases line up with TRBD2. DNA of the CDR3: TGTGCCAGCAGCTTGCCACTAGCGGAGACTAGCACAGATACGCAGTATTTT. Translating gives CASSLPLAETSTDTQYF.